Below, 18 T cell receptor beta chains from the same sample are listed, as sequenced in a study of T-cell reconstitution after alpha-beta-depleted transplantation in children (dated by TCRdb to the mid-2010s). In the paper's terms, the treatment or condition label means: allogeneic hematopoietic cell transplantation with graft depleted of TCRalphabeta T cells and CD19 B cells. The library came from PCR. TCRdb names Illumina HiSeq 2500 as the instrument used. TCR library preparation used molecular barcoding, with unique molecular identifiers applied to normalize quantification of the TCRbeta repertoire. In TCRdb, the public reads were trimmed at Q25 with fastp and aligned with MiXCR, with productive beta chains retained. Identical CDR3 protein sequences are pooled into one entry, listed with their most common genes and DNA. The sample table shows over 450,000 distinct CDR3 sequences, and 10% are seen once. The ten largest make up about 2.1% of the sample.

The source was PBMCs, collected before TCRalphabeta/CD19-depleted stem cell transplant. The receptors were sampled from a child aged 2-15 years with inherited bone marrow failure, due to receive a stem cell transplant.

This clonotype came up a few times. This chain's CDR3 is CASSFYGDTTYEQYF. CDR3 DNA: TGTGCCAGCAGCTTTTATGGGGACACTACCTACGAGCAGTACTTC. This sequence joins TRBV7-8 and TRBJ2-7; weak D call: TRBD1 (6 bases). CDR1 is SGHVS, CDR2 FQNEAQ, per germline. V lost 3 bases and J lost 2, with 14 bases in between. CDR3 length equals 15 residues.

The table lists this clonotype with many counts. The J gene is TRBJ2-7, the V gene TRBV4-1; TRBD2 matches 14 bases. V shed 0 bases, J shed 2 bases, and the junction held 12 bases outside the gene matches. The CDR3 sequence is 20 residues long. Germline V lookup: CDR1 MGHRA, CDR2 YSYEKL. CDR3 residues: CASSQETGGLAGELAYEQYF. The CDR3 DNA is TGCGCCAGCAGCCAAGAAACGGGGGGACTAGCGGGAGAACTAGCCTACGAGCAGTACTTC.

This clonotype showed up many times. V is TRBV7-9 and J is TRBJ1-2, with D possibly matching TRBD1 (6 bases). Trimming removed 5 bases at V and 6 bases at J, with 16 bases between. CDR1 is SEHNR, CDR2 FQNEAQ, per germline (reference sequence). This CDR3 comprises 14 residues. This CDR3 reads CASSLGAGADGYTF. In DNA form, the CDR3 reads TGTGCCAGCAGCCTAGGTGCAGGGGCGGATGGCTACACCTTC.

This clonotype was seen many times. This chain uses TRBV4-2 with TRBJ2-5, with D possibly being TRBD2 (6 bases). CDR3 length: 16 amino acids. The germline gives CDR1 LGHNA, CDR2 YNFKEQ. The V end lost 2 bases, the J end lost 4 bases, and 17 bases lay between the germline ends. The CDR3 reads CASSQSDGSGVETQYF. In DNA, the CDR3 is TGTGCCAGCAGCCAATCCGACGGGAGCGGCGTAGAGACCCAGTACTTC.

This clonotype showed up many times. CDR3 residues: CASSQASGTDTEAFF. The CDR3 DNA reads TGCGCCAGCAGCCAAGCTTCAGGGACGGACACTGAAGCTTTCTTT. The chain recombines TRBV4-3 with TRBJ1-1, with D possibly matching TRBD1 (5 bases). Germline V gives CDR1 LGHNA, CDR2 YSLEER. V was shortened by 1 base and J by 3 bases, with 12 bases between the two germline ends. The length of the CDR3 is 15 residues.

This chain connects TRBV28 to TRBJ2-1; D call uncertain. The germline V gene encodes CDR1 MDHEN and CDR2 SYDVKM. The CDR3 has 15 residues. V shed 3 bases and J shed 3 bases, with 12 bases lying between them. The CDR3 DNA is TGTGCCAGCAGTTTGGGTGCAGCGTACTACAATGAGCAGTTCTTC. This sequence encodes CASSLGAAYYNEQFF.

This clonotype was observed many times. The V and J genes are TRBV20-1 and TRBJ2-1; 10 nucleotides agree with TRBD2. Trimming took 3 bases from V and 4 from J; bases not matched to a gene: 6. CDR1 and CDR2 (germline): DFQATT, SNEGSKA (reference sequence). The CDR3 runs 15 residues. The CDR3 protein is CSAREGTSVYNEQFF. DNA for the CDR3: TGCAGTGCTAGGGAGGGGACTAGCGTATACAATGAGCAGTTCTTC.

This clonotype was recorded a few times. The CDR3 reads CASSATTGSSGTDTQYF. In DNA form, the CDR3 reads TGTGCCAGCAGCGCAACGACAGGGTCTAGCGGCACAGATACGCAGTATTTT. The chain uses TRBV9 and TRBJ2-3; TRBD1 might be the D (7 bases). There are 17 residues in the CDR3. Germline CDR1 is SGDLS and CDR2 is YYNGEE. V was cut by 3 bases and J by 1 base, with 18 bases left in between.

This clonotype was observed at least ten times. The chain carries TRBV7-2 and TRBJ2-5; a weak D match, TRBD2 (6 bases). Trimming removed 1 base from V and 1 base from J, with 13 bases in between. The CDR3 covers 16 residues. The V gene's germline CDR1 is SGHTA and CDR2 FQGNSA. The CDR3 bases are TGTGCCAGCAGCTTAGGAGTCGGGAGCTTCCAAGAGACCCAGTACTTC. Translating it yields CASSLGVGSFQETQYF.

In this sample, this clonotype turned up many times. CDR3 bases: TGTGCCAGCAGTCTCGCAGGATTGGGCACTGAAGCTTTCTTT. Protein: CASSLAGLGTEAFF. The V call is TRBV27, the J call TRBJ1-1, with D hard to call. This CDR3 has 14 amino acids. Germline lookup yields CDR1 MNHEY and CDR2 SMNVEV (reference sequence). V lost 5 bases to trimming and J lost 4 bases, with 14 bases between them.

This clonotype was counted only a few times. The CDR3 loop reads CSALENRAYEQYF. In DNA, the CDR3 is TGCAGTGCCCTAGAAAACAGGGCCTACGAGCAGTACTTC. V is TRBV20-1 and J is TRBJ2-7, with D perhaps matching TRBD1 (6 bases). V lost 6 bases and J 2 bases, leaving 14 bases between the germline ends. Germline V gives CDR1 DFQATT, CDR2 SNEGSKA (reference sequence). The CDR3 spans 13 residues.

This clonotype occurred many times. The rearrangement uses TRBV20-1 and TRBJ2-3; 8 positions agree with TRBD2. The J segment lost 6 bases and the V segment lost 6 bases, leaving 14 bases of the junction unmatched. There are 15 residues in the CDR3. Germline V CDR1 and CDR2: DFQATT, SNEGSKA (reference sequence). In DNA form, the CDR3 reads TGCAGTGCACAAACTAGCGGTTTAGGCTCGGATACGCAGTATTTT. It is translated as CSAQTSGLGSDTQYF.

At least ten counts were recorded for this clonotype. The gene calls are TRBV12-3 or TRBV12-4 and TRBJ2-7, with D unclear. The CDR3 length is 16 residues. The ends were cut back, 6 bases at V and 2 bases at J, with 20 bases in the middle. The CDR3 DNA follows: TGTGCCAGCAGAACCTCGTACGGGTTACTGACCTACGAGCAGTACTTC. Its protein is CASRTSYGLLTYEQYF.

In its sample, this clonotype was seen many times. The chain uses TRBV29-1 and TRBJ1-5, with 7 bases aligning to TRBD1. V lost 5 bases to trimming and J lost 2 bases; unmatched junction nucleotides: 6. Germline CDR1 is SQVTM and CDR2 is ANQGSEA. The CDR3 sequence is 14 residues long. The CDR3 DNA reads TGCAGCGTTACGACAGGGAGCGGCAATCAGCCCCAGCATTTT. Its protein product is CSVTTGSGNQPQHF.

Many counts were recorded for this clonotype. This sequence joins TRBV2 and TRBJ2-1; D is perhaps TRBD1 (7 bases). Trimming cost V 2 bases and J 3 bases, with 11 bases left between them. The germline V gene encodes CDR1 SNHLY and CDR2 FYNNEI. The CDR3 totals 15 residues. The CDR3 reads CASSERQGGYNEQFF. DNA for the CDR3: TGTGCCAGCAGTGAACGGCAGGGGGGCTACAATGAGCAGTTCTTC.

This clonotype was counted ten times or more. The V gene is TRBV6-2 or TRBV6-3, the J gene TRBJ2-7; 8 bases map to TRBD2. The CDR3 consists of 17 residues. After removal of 8 bases from V and 2 bases from J, the junction contained 17 bases not matched to a gene. The germline CDR1 and CDR2 sequences are MNHEY and SVGEGT. In DNA form, the CDR3 reads TGTGCCAGCGGAGCCCCTCCCTTAGCGGGACTGGCCTACGAGCAGTACTTC. The encoded protein is CASGAPPLAGLAYEQYF.

This clonotype was recorded at least ten times. The CDR3 sequence: CASSIGTSGSFGYNEQFF. CDR3 bases: TGTGCCAGTAGTATTGGGACTAGCGGGTCCTTCGGTTACAATGAGCAGTTCTTC. The rearrangement uses TRBV19 and TRBJ2-1, with 12 nucleotides matching TRBD2. The V gene end was trimmed by 3 bases and the J gene end by 4 bases; junction bases not matched to a gene: 10. This CDR3 is built from 18 residues. Germline V gene data show CDR1 as LNHDA and CDR2 as SQIVND (reference sequence).

The chain employs TRBV30 and TRBJ2-1; 7 positions agree with TRBD2. V shed 2 bases, J shed 8 bases, and the junction held 15 bases outside the gene matches. The CDR3 spans 16 residues. Germline V CDR1 and CDR2: GTSNPN, SVGIG (reference sequence). The CDR3 bases are TGTGCCTGGAGTATGGGTGGCCTAGCGGCCCCCGATGAGCAGTTCTTC. Its translation is CAWSMGGLAAPDEQFF.